Below, 11 T cell receptor beta chains from the same sample are listed, as sequenced in a study of Graves' ophthalmopathy and Graves' hyperthyroidism. Researchers took RNA transcripts and amplified TCR beta CDR3 regions from them. An initial RT-PCR round employing HTBI primers preceded a second-round multiplex PCR. Using its own MiXCR run on the multiplex PCR reads, TCRdb lists one record per CDR3 protein. The sample consists of about 200,000 distinct CDR3 sequences, 25% to 30% of them appearing once. Sequencing was done on a sample of peripheral blood. The receptors were sampled from a man aged 50-59 years with Graves' ophthalmopathy.

This clonotype was picked up many times. This rearrangement joins TRBV28 to TRBJ2-2; TRBD1 is a possible D gene (5 bases). The germline CDR1 and CDR2 sequences are MDHEN and SYDVKM. The CDR3 loop spans 12 amino acids. V lost 10 bases and J 6 bases, leaving 12 bases between the germline ends. CDR3 coding DNA: TGTGCCAACCAGGGTCAGTCCGGGGAGCTGTTTTTT. It codes for CANQGQSGELFF.

This chain links TRBV12-3 or TRBV12-4 with TRBJ2-5, with a possible D match to TRBD1 (6 bases). Trimming cost V 6 bases and J 2 bases, with 16 bases left between them. The CDR3 is 15 residues long. The CDR3 nucleotides are TGTGCCAGCAGACGTCAGGGGTCACTACAAGAGACCCAGTACTTC. It yields the protein CASRRQGSLQETQYF.

This clonotype was picked up many times. The chain is built from TRBV28 and TRBJ2-7, with 10 bases aligning to TRBD1. Germline values: CDR1 MDHEN, CDR2 SYDVKM. Trimming at V came to 8 bases and at J to 2 bases, leaving 6 bases not matched to a gene. This CDR3 spans 14 amino acids. CDR3 in DNA: TGTGCCAGCTATCCGGGACAGGGGCCCTACGAGCAGTACTTC. Translating gives CASYPGQGPYEQYF.

The rearrangement links TRBV30 to TRBJ2-7; D may match TRBD1 or TRBD2 (6 bases each). Germline V lookup: CDR1 GTSNPN, CDR2 SVGIG (reference sequence). Trimming removed 0 bases from V and 2 bases from J, with 20 bases in between. CDR3 length equals 17 residues. Written as DNA, the CDR3 is TGTGCCTGGAGTGTGGACGGGAGAAGGACAGCAACCTACGAGCAGTACTTC. Its protein product is CAWSVDGRRTATYEQYF.

This chain connects TRBV4-3 to TRBJ2-7, with D unresolved. Deletions cut 0 bases from V and 5 bases from J, with 8 bases between. The CDR3 spans 13 residues. Germline V gene lookup returns CDR1 LGHNA and CDR2 YSLEER. The CDR3 bases are TGCGCCAGCAGCCAAGATGTGGAAAACGAGCAGTACTTC. Encoded protein: CASSQDVENEQYF.

The J gene is TRBJ1-2, the V gene TRBV28, with D possibly being TRBD1 (5 bases). The germline V gene has CDR1 MDHEN and CDR2 SYDVKM. The V and J ends lost 7 bases and 1 base respectively, with 25 bases between them. CDR3 length: 18 residues. CDR3 residues: CASTSYGSEGRNNYGYTF. The CDR3 nucleotides are TGTGCCAGCACCAGCTATGGATCCGAGGGACGGAATAACTATGGCTACACCTTC.

This clonotype was recorded many times. The chain employs TRBV28 and TRBJ1-5; D perhaps matches TRBD1 (6 bases). The CDR3 spans 17 residues. Germline CDR1 MDHEN, CDR2 SYDVKM. V was cut by 5 bases and J by 4 bases, with 21 bases left in between. The CDR3 DNA reads TGTGCCAGCAGTCCCGGGACAAGTCCGTCGGAGAATCAGCCCCAGCATTTT. Its translation is CASSPGTSPSENQPQHF.

This chain uses TRBV6-1 with TRBJ1-5; D remains ambiguous. Trimming pared 7 bases from V and 9 bases from J, leaving 13 bases between. The germline CDR1 and CDR2 sequences are MNHNS and SASEGT. The CDR3 runs 12 residues. CDR3 DNA sequence: TGTGCCAGCACCGTCGGGCCTGGGCCCCAGCATTTT. It codes for CASTVGPGPQHF.

This clonotype turned up a few times. V and J are TRBV28 and TRBJ2-7, with 9 nucleotides matching TRBD1. The V segment lost 2 bases and the J segment 4 bases; nucleotides outside the gene matches: 3. Germline V lookup: CDR1 MDHEN, CDR2 SYDVKM. The CDR3 covers 14 residues. The CDR3: CASSLNRGRYEQYF. CDR3 nucleotides: TGTGCCAGCAGTTTAAACAGGGGGCGGTACGAGCAGTACTTC.

There are many counts of this clonotype. V usage is TRBV29-1 and J usage is TRBJ1-1; the D gene is possibly TRBD1 (5 bases). V lost 3 bases and J lost 0, with 8 bases in between. Germline-derived CDR1 and CDR2 are SQVTM and ANQGSEA. The CDR3 covers 13 residues. The CDR3 coding sequence is TGCAGCGTTGAGACAGATATGAACACTGAAGCTTTCTTT. Protein product: CSVETDMNTEAFF.

This clonotype was seen ten or more times. CDR3 DNA sequence: TGTGCCAGCTCGAGGGGAGGGGCGACAATATATGGCTACACCTTC. Translation gives CASSRGGATIYGYTF. The J gene is TRBJ1-2, the V gene TRBV18; possible D gene TRBD1, 5 bases. The germline V gene has CDR1 KGHSH and CDR2 LQKENI. The germline V and J ends were trimmed by 6 bases and 5 bases, with 19 bases remaining between them. The CDR3 contains 15 residues. Looking up the rest from reference TRBV18 and TRBJ1-2 gives the full variable domain: NAGVMQNPRHLVRRRGQEARLRCSPMKGHSHVYWYRQLPEEGLKFMVYLQKENIIDESGMPKERFSAEFPKEGPSILRIQQVVRGDSAAYFCASSRGGATIYGYTFGSGTRLTVV.